The 14 T cell receptor beta chains presented below share a single source sample, sequenced in a study of T cell repertoires in cytomegalovirus infection (dated by TCRdb to 2018 to 2020). The sample was run on an Illumina HiSeq 1500. TCRdb's own reprocessing of the public reads used fastp at Q25 and MiXCR and kept productive beta chains. Under each unique CDR3 protein, matching rows form one entry showing the most common genes and DNA. Counted in this sample were some 920,000 distinct CDR3 sequences; around 32% of them appeared once. Over 13% of the sample rests with the top ten. The antigens these receptors bind are not known. The treatment or condition label corresponds to: in vitro stimulation with specific CMV peptide epitopes to enrich CMV-specific T cells. Material: cultured CD8+ T cells from PBMCs, obtained from culture after CMV antigen stimulation. These receptors originate from a human donor in good health (CMV status not recorded). Some clones in this sample may be carry-over from other donors' samples.

V usage is TRBV20-1 and J usage is TRBJ1-2; TRBD1 might be the D (5 bases). Trimming took 3 bases from V and 3 from J, leaving 11 bases between them. The germline gives CDR1 DFQATT, CDR2 SNEGSKA (reference sequence). This CDR3 comprises 13 residues. The CDR3 DNA reads as TGCAGTGCTAGTGCCAGGGCGGACTATGGCTACACCTTC. This translates into CSASARADYGYTF.

The chain carries TRBV4-1 and TRBJ2-1; 9 bases fit TRBD2. The CDR3 length is 15 residues. CDR1 MGHRA and CDR2 YSYEKL come from the germline V gene. J gave up 9 bases and V 1 base, and 7 bases lay outside the gene matches. CDR3 protein: CASSQVRAGGIEQFF. The CDR3 bases are TGCGCCAGCAGCCAAGTAAGGGCGGGGGGGATTGAGCAGTTCTTC.

The J gene is TRBJ2-2, the V gene TRBV10-2, with 7 bases matching TRBD2. Germline CDR1 is WSHSY and CDR2 is SAAADI. Trimming removed 7 bases from V and 5 bases from J; junction bases left unmatched: 10. This CDR3 is built from 15 residues. The CDR3 region has the DNA TGCGCCAGCACACCTATGGGAGGGATGACCGGGGAGCTGTTTTTT. Amino acid sequence: CASTPMGGMTGELFF.

The chain employs TRBV27 and TRBJ1-1; TRBD1 matches at 8 bases. The ends lost 6 bases at V and 4 bases at J; junction bases unmatched: 7. This CDR3 spans 14 amino acids. Germline V gene data show CDR1 as MNHEY and CDR2 as SMNVEV (reference sequence). CDR3 sequence (DNA): TGTGCCAGCAGAGGACAGGGAGGGAGCACTGAAGCTTTCTTT. Translating it yields CASRGQGGSTEAFF.

This clonotype was seen more than once but under ten times. The rearrangement joins TRBV12-3 or TRBV12-4 to TRBJ2-1; 8 bases map to TRBD2. Trimming removed 4 bases from V and 3 bases from J; junction bases left unmatched: 8. The CDR3 covers 16 residues. For the CDR3, the DNA is TGTGCCAGCAGTTCAGCCCCGGGACTAGGCTACAATGAGCAGTTCTTC. Translation: CASSSAPGLGYNEQFF.

The chain is built from TRBV11-2 and TRBJ2-7; no clear D gene. Germline V lookup: CDR1 SGHAT, CDR2 FQNNGV. CDR3 size: 15 residues. V was trimmed by 1 base and J by 2 bases, leaving 12 bases between them. CDR3 residues: CASSLGRGSPYEQYV. The CDR3 bases are TGTGCCAGCAGCTTAGGTCGCGGCAGTCCCTACGAGCAGTACGTC.

The rearrangement links TRBV20-1 to TRBJ2-7, with D tentatively TRBD1 (5 bases). Looked up from germline, CDR1 is DFQATT and CDR2 is SNEGSKA (reference sequence). The CDR3 totals 15 residues. V lost 0 bases and J lost 5, with 17 bases in between. As DNA, the CDR3 is TGCAGTGCTAGAGATCGCCCCAGGGATGGCCACGAGCAGTACTTC. Translating it yields CSARDRPRDGHEQYF.

The V and J genes are TRBV18 and TRBJ2-1, with a possible D match to TRBD2 (5 bases). Trimming stripped 0 bases from V and 1 base from J, with 10 bases between. Germline assignment: CDR1 KGHSH and CDR2 LQKENI. The CDR3 sequence is 16 residues long. The CDR3 DNA follows: TGTGCCAGCTCACCACCCACGGGGATGTCCTACAATGAGCAGTTCTTC. Its translation is CASSPPTGMSYNEQFF.

This clonotype has only a few counts. DNA for the CDR3: TGTGCCAGTAGTATACCCCCGCCCTACAATGAGCAGTTCTTC. Translating it yields CASSIPPPYNEQFF. The V call is TRBV19, the J call TRBJ2-1; D call uncertain. Per germline, CDR1 LNHDA and CDR2 SQIVND (reference sequence). The CDR3 is 14 amino acids. The ends were cut back, 2 bases at V and 2 bases at J, with 7 bases in the middle.

The chain uses TRBV12-3 or TRBV12-4 and TRBJ1-1; D gene ambiguous. The CDR3 runs 15 residues. The V end was cut by 7 bases, the J end by 4 bases, with 19 bases between. CDR3 in DNA: TGTGCCAGCACCAATATGGCCCCTCCGATCACTGAAGCTTTCTTT. Amino acid sequence: CASTNMAPPITEAFF.

This sequence joins TRBV7-3 and TRBJ2-2; D possibly corresponds to TRBD2 (6 bases). The CDR3 length is 16 residues. Germline loops: CDR1 SGHTA, CDR2 FQGTGA. V was shortened by 5 bases and J by 0 bases, with 13 bases between the two germline ends. The CDR3 sequence is CASSPFGGPNTGELFF. CDR3 in DNA: TGTGCCAGCAGCCCCTTCGGGGGACCGAACACCGGGGAGCTGTTTTTT.

The table lists this clonotype with a few counts. The gene calls are TRBV27 and TRBJ2-1; D is ambiguous. Germline CDR1 and CDR2: MNHEY and SMNVEV (reference sequence). V was pared by 5 bases and J by 6 bases, with 14 bases between. The CDR3 length is 14 residues. This chain's CDR3 is CASSPSSSFNEQFF. CDR3 bases: TGTGCCAGCAGTCCCTCATCCAGTTTCAATGAGCAGTTCTTC.

The chain uses TRBV28 and TRBJ2-1; D perhaps matches TRBD2 (5 bases). The germline CDR1 and CDR2 sequences are MDHEN and SYDVKM. Trimming removed 6 bases at V and 0 bases at J, with 15 bases between. This CDR3 has 16 residues. CDR3 sequence (DNA): TGTGCCAGCAGATCCCATCAGCGGAGCTCCTACAATGAGCAGTTCTTC. It translates to CASRSHQRSSYNEQFF. The full variable domain, completed using reference TRBV28 and TRBJ2-1, is DVKVTQSSRYLVKRTGEKVFLECVQDMDHENMFWYRQDPGLGLRLIYFSYDVKMKEKGDIPEGYSVSREKKERFSLILESASTNQTSMYLCASRSHQRSSYNEQFFGPGTRLTVL.

This clonotype has just a few counts. This chain joins TRBV6-1 and TRBJ1-6; D is unclear. This CDR3 has 17 residues. Trimming shortened V by 4 bases and J by 3 bases, and 16 bases separated the two germline ends. Germline V CDR1 and CDR2: MNHNS, SASEGT. CDR3 sequence (DNA): TGTGCCAGCAGTGGATACGAGACAAACTTCTATAATTCACCCCTCCACTTT. Translating it yields CASSGYETNFYNSPLHF.